Presented here are 29 T cell receptor beta chains from one specimen sequenced in a study of blood T cell repertoires in COVID-19 (dated by TCRdb to 2019 to 2021). The library relied on the immunoSEQ multiplex PCR assay. Imported from immuneACCESS, the table was reduced by TCRdb to in-frame sequences with V and J called. These copies leave out some clones; in studies compared against another copy, an unresolved V gene accounts for under half, and the cause of the remainder is not known. This sample lists 130,000 to 150,000 clones; approximately 84% were detected once. The ten most abundant clones make up approximately 5% of the sample. The sequencing sample was made of peripheral blood. These receptors all come from a human donor in a cohort sampled during active COVID-19.

J is TRBJ2-5 and V is TRBV29-1, with TRBD2 matching 12 bases. Losses at the gene ends were 4 bases for V and 4 bases for J; bases not matched to a gene: 16. Germline CDR1 is SQVTM and CDR2 is ANQGSEA. The CDR3 contains 18 residues. CDR3 nucleotide sequence: TGCAGCGTTGCCCAATGGGCTAGCGGGGGGGCCTTTGGAGAGACCCAGTACTTC. Residues: CSVAQWASGGAFGETQYF.

The V call is TRBV5-1, the J call TRBJ2-7, with D possibly being TRBD2 (5 bases). Trimming removed 2 bases from V and 4 bases from J, with 7 bases in between. The CDR3 totals 12 residues. Germline V gene lookup returns CDR1 SGHRS and CDR2 YFSETQ. The CDR3 DNA reads as TGCGCCAGCAGCTTCGAGGGATACGAGCAGTACTTC. Translation: CASSFEGYEQYF.

This chain joins TRBV9 and TRBJ1-6, with 8 bases matching TRBD1. V shed 4 bases and J 7 bases; nucleotides not matched to a gene: 4. The CDR3 loop spans 14 amino acids. CDR1 SGDLS and CDR2 YYNGEE come from the germline V gene. The CDR3 loop is CASSLGQGNSPLHF. The CDR3 DNA reads as TGTGCCAGCAGCCTAGGACAGGGAAATTCACCCCTCCACTTT.

This chain uses TRBV9 with TRBJ1-3, with 8 bases identical to TRBD1. The germline gives CDR1 SGDLS, CDR2 YYNGEE. The CDR3 has 17 amino acids. V lost 3 bases and J lost 0; bases outside the gene matches: 8. The CDR3 loop is CASSADRGGISGNTIYF. DNA of the CDR3: TGTGCCAGCAGCGCCGACAGGGGAGGTATCTCTGGAAACACCATATATTTT.

The chain combines TRBV21-1 with TRBJ2-7; TRBD2 is taken as the D call from the table, unchecked against the DNA. TRBV21-1 is noted as a pseudogene. The CDR3 covers 18 residues. CDR3 coding DNA: TGTGCCAGCAGGAGGGGTCTAGCGGGAGGATCAACGGGGTACGAGCAGTACGTC. It is translated as CASRRGLAGGSTGYEQYV.

The chain links TRBV6-5 to TRBJ1-2; TRBD1 is a possible D gene (5 bases). The CDR3 is made up of 13 amino acids. V was clipped by 6 bases and J by 6 bases, with 14 bases between them. Germline V CDR1 and CDR2: MNHEY, SVGAGI. CDR3 loop: CASSHETGDGYTF. The CDR3 nucleotides read TGTGCCAGCAGCCACGAGACGGGGGATGGCTACACCTTC.

This clone was seen once. J is TRBJ2-5 and V is TRBV4-2, with 15 bases matching TRBD2. Trimming took 3 bases from V and 2 from J; bases not matched to a gene: 1. The CDR3 length is 16 residues. Per germline, CDR1 LGHNA and CDR2 YNFKEQ. The CDR3 nucleotides are TGTGCCAGCAGCCAGGGACTAGCGGGGGGTCAAGAGACCCAGTACTTC. It yields the protein CASSQGLAGGQETQYF.

The rearrangement uses TRBV9 and TRBJ1-2, with D tentatively TRBD1 (6 bases). The V and J ends lost 0 bases and 0 bases respectively, with 9 bases between them. Germline lookup yields CDR1 SGDLS and CDR2 YYNGEE. The CDR3 runs 15 residues. The CDR3 DNA is TGTGCCAGCAGCGTAGCGGGGGGCGCTAACTATGGCTACACCTTC. Residues: CASSVAGGANYGYTF.

This rearrangement joins TRBV15 to TRBJ2-7; TRBD2 agrees at 8 bases. Germline V CDR1 and CDR2: LNHNV, YYDKDF (reference sequence). This CDR3 contains 15 residues. The DNA for the CDR3 is TGTGCCACCAGCAGAGTACAGACCGGGACTAGTGGATTTAACGTC. As protein: CATSRVQTGTSGFNV.

The chain combines TRBV30 with TRBJ1-1; D unclear. The CDR3 spans 16 residues. V shed 2 bases and J shed 7 bases, with 23 bases lying between them. Germline CDR1 and CDR2: GTSNPN and SVGIG (reference sequence). The CDR3 DNA is TGTGCCTGGAGTACTCGGTACCGAGGAGGGAGTAATGAAGCTTTCTTT. Its translation is CAWSTRYRGGSNEAFF. The whole variable domain, remainder taken from reference TRBV30 and TRBJ1-1, is SQTIHQWPATLVQPVGSPLSLECTVEGTSNPNLYWYRQAAGRGLQLLFYSVGIGQISSEVPQNLSASRPQDRQFILSSKKLLLSDSGFYLCAWSTRYRGGSNEAFFGQGTRLTVV.

The chain recombines TRBV21-1 with TRBJ2-3; the table calls TRBD2, which could not be checked here. TRBV21-1 is labeled a pseudogene. This CDR3 comprises 14 residues. CDR3 sequence: CARCRGLATDTQYF. CDR3 DNA sequence: TGTGCCCGCTGCCGGGGACTAGCAACAGATACGCAGTATTTT.

This sequence joins TRBV12-3 or TRBV12-4 and TRBJ1-5; D is unclear. The CDR3 loop spans 13 amino acids. Between the trimmed V and J ends, which lost 6 bases and 5 bases, there was a span of 11 bases. The CDR3 DNA sequence: TGTGCCAGCAGACCGACAAGTTATCAGCCCCAGCATTTT. Protein: CASRPTSYQPQHF.

The rearrangement links TRBV5-5 to TRBJ1-2; TRBD1 might be the D (5 bases). V lost 4 bases to trimming and J lost 7 bases, with 20 bases between them. Germline CDR1 and CDR2: SGHKS and YYEKEE (reference sequence). The CDR3 is 15 amino acids. CDR3 region: CASSNRREILPGYTF. The CDR3 DNA reads TGTGCCAGCAGCAACCGCAGGGAAATTCTCCCTGGCTACACCTTC.

The chain links TRBV29-1 to TRBJ1-1, with D possibly TRBD1 on 5 matching bases. From germline, CDR1 is SQVTM and CDR2 ANQGSEA. The CDR3 spans 14 residues. V lost 3 bases to trimming and J lost 1 base, with 12 bases between them. For the CDR3, the DNA is TGCAGCGTTGATCGGGGGATGGGGAACACTGAAGCTTTCTTT. It codes for CSVDRGMGNTEAFF.

This chain uses TRBV21-1 with TRBJ1-1. TRBV21-1 has pseudogene status. The CDR3 has 17 residues. In DNA, the CDR3 is TGTGCCAGCAGCAAAGGGTCGAGGGCGGGGATGAACACTGAAGCTTTCTTT. It encodes CASSKGSRAGMNTEAFF.

The chain carries TRBV2 and TRBJ2-7; 7 positions match TRBD2. This CDR3 comprises 14 residues. Unmatched junction bases numbered 3, after V lost 4 bases and J lost 0 bases. Germline-derived CDR1 and CDR2 are SNHLY and FYNNEI. In nucleotides, the CDR3 is TGTGCCAGCAGTGCTAGCGGCTACTCCTACGAGCAGTACTTC. Amino acid sequence: CASSASGYSYEQYF.

There are a few counts of this clone. V and J are TRBV2 and TRBJ1-5; D gene unclear. The length of the CDR3 is 15 residues. Trimming took 7 bases from V and 2 from J, leaving 15 bases between them. CDR1 is SNHLY, CDR2 FYNNEI, per germline. Here the CDR3 reads CASKNGQDRNQPQHF. The CDR3 DNA reads TGTGCCAGCAAGAATGGGCAGGATCGCAATCAGCCCCAGCATTTT.

The J gene is TRBJ2-1, the V gene TRBV19; 9 nucleotides align to TRBD2. The germline CDR1 and CDR2 sequences are LNHDA and SQIVND (reference sequence). The CDR3 is 16 residues long. Trimming at V came to 2 bases and at J to 6 bases, leaving 8 bases not matched to a gene. The CDR3 here is CASSIPLAGYGNEQFF. The CDR3 DNA follows: TGTGCCAGTAGTATACCCCTAGCGGGGTATGGCAATGAGCAGTTCTTC.

The J gene is TRBJ2-7, the V gene TRBV30; D unresolved. The CDR3 totals 11 residues. Trimming removed 5 bases from V and 3 bases from J, with 8 bases in between. Germline V gene sequence: CDR1 GTSNPN, CDR2 SVGIG (reference sequence). The CDR3 here is CAWGRSYEQYF. DNA for the CDR3: TGTGCCTGGGGCCGGAGCTACGAGCAGTACTTC.

This chain uses TRBV27 with TRBJ1-6; D possibly corresponds to TRBD1 (5 bases). Trimming removed 6 bases from V and 7 bases from J, with 16 bases in between. The germline gives CDR1 MNHEY, CDR2 SMNVEV (reference sequence). The CDR3 length is 15 residues. CDR3 coding DNA: TGTGCCAGCAGCCGAGATGGAGGGGTAAATTCACCCCTCCACTTT. Its translation: CASSRDGGVNSPLHF.

V is TRBV2 and J is TRBJ2-5, with D possibly matching TRBD2 (6 bases). Trimming removed 4 bases at V and 2 bases at J, with 8 bases between. CDR3 length: 13 residues. CDR1 SNHLY and CDR2 FYNNEI come from the germline V gene. The CDR3 region is CASSGLGQETQYF. CDR3 in DNA: TGTGCCAGCAGTGGACTAGGACAAGAGACCCAGTACTTC.

The rearrangement uses TRBV2 and TRBJ2-3; the D gene is possibly TRBD2 (6 bases). This CDR3 comprises 18 residues. Trimming removed 5 bases from V and 1 base from J, with 22 bases in between. Germline lookup yields CDR1 SNHLY and CDR2 FYNNEI. CDR3 DNA: TGTGCCAGCAGTCATCCCGGCTGGGACTCAAGGGGCACAGATACGCAGTATTTT. This translates into CASSHPGWDSRGTDTQYF.

The gene calls are TRBV28 and TRBJ1-1; weak D call: TRBD1 (6 bases). Trimming cost V 5 bases and J 7 bases, with 23 bases left between them. CDR1 is MDHEN and CDR2 is SYDVKM in the germline V gene. CDR3 length: 16 residues. The CDR3 bases are TGTGCCAGCAGTCGTATATCGCGGACAGTAAAGGATGAAGCTTTCTTT. Its protein is CASSRISRTVKDEAFF.

This clone has more than one count but fewer than ten. The chain joins TRBV20-1 to TRBJ1-2; no definite D call. From germline, CDR1 is DFQATT and CDR2 SNEGSKA (reference sequence). The V end was cut by 3 bases, the J end by 13 bases, with 15 bases between. This CDR3 spans 11 amino acids. CDR3 nucleotides: TGCAGTGCTAGCGGGGTGGAAACACGCACCTTC. It is translated as CSASGVETRTF.

The chain recombines TRBV28 with TRBJ2-3; no clear D. The germline V gene has CDR1 MDHEN and CDR2 SYDVKM. The CDR3 is 16 residues long. V was pared by 6 bases and J by 7 bases, with 23 bases between. CDR3 in amino acids: CASSSPQAGLLNTQYF. The CDR3 DNA reads as TGTGCCAGCAGCTCCCCCCAAGCCGGTTTGCTAAATACGCAGTATTTT. The complete variable domain, with remaining parts taken from reference TRBV28 and TRBJ2-3, reads DVKVTQSSRYLVKRTGEKVFLECVQDMDHENMFWYRQDPGLGLRLIYFSYDVKMKEKGDIPEGYSVSREKKERFSLILESASTNQTSMYLCASSSPQAGLLNTQYFGPGTRLTVL.

The rearrangement uses TRBV5-1 and TRBJ2-3; 12 positions match TRBD2. The CDR3 contains 15 residues. Unmatched junction bases numbered 6, after V lost 5 bases and J lost 5 bases. CDR1 is SGHRS and CDR2 is YFSETQ in the germline V gene. CDR3 protein: CASSPGLAGRDTQYF. Here the CDR3 DNA reads TGCGCCAGCAGTCCAGGACTAGCGGGGAGAGATACGCAGTATTTT.

The chain uses TRBV6-5 and TRBJ2-5; 13 nucleotides agree with TRBD2. V lost 8 bases, J lost 0 bases, and 3 bases stayed unmatched. The CDR3 length is 15 residues. The V gene's germline CDR1 is MNHEY and CDR2 SVGAGI. The CDR3 is CASVGLAGDQETQYF. The CDR3 DNA follows: TGTGCCAGCGTAGGACTAGCGGGGGACCAAGAGACCCAGTACTTC.

The chain couples TRBV23-1 to TRBJ2-1; D is possibly TRBD1 (5 bases). TRBV23-1 is recorded as an ORF, its role being uncertain. The CDR3 is 16 amino acids. Trimming took 0 bases from V and 5 from J, leaving 14 bases between them. The CDR3 DNA follows: TGCGCCAGCAGTCAATCTGGGCAGGGCGGCCACAATGAGCAGTTCTTC. Its translation: CASSQSGQGGHNEQFF.

The chain carries TRBV3-1 (or the pseudogene TRBV3-2) and TRBJ1-3; no firm D call. This CDR3 region has 14 residues. Per germline, CDR1 LGHDT and CDR2 YNNKEL (reference sequence). V was pared by 3 bases and J by 3 bases, with 9 bases between. CDR3 coding DNA: TGTGCCAGCAGCCAGGGCCCCTTTGGAAACACCATATATTTT. This translates into CASSQGPFGNTIYF.